The 3 T cell receptor beta chains below all came from one sample that was sequenced in a study of OX40 agonist ivuxolimab in advanced cancers. Method: immunoSEQ multiplex PCR; TCRdb's copy keeps in-frame clones and lacks some. The data contain approximately 72,000 clones, more than 65% of them seen just once; the ten biggest clones take up about 1.6%. The starting material was CD4+ or CD8+ T cells sorted from blood, obtained in a trial of the OX40 agonist ivuxolimab. The receptors here all came from an adult with an advanced solid tumor such as melanoma, head and neck, liver or kidney cancer.

This clone appeared a few times. V is TRBV5-1 and J is TRBJ1-4, with D perhaps matching TRBD1 (5 bases). Germline V gives CDR1 SGHRS, CDR2 YFSETQ. This CDR3 is 15 amino acids long. Trimming pared 2 bases from V and 6 bases from J, leaving 14 bases between. The CDR3 coding sequence is TGCGCCAGCAGCTTAACGACACGGGGGGATGAAAAACTGTTTTTT. It codes for CASSLTTRGDEKLFF.

The CDR3 region has the DNA TGTGCCAGCAGCGTAGGGTCGGGACGGAGAAATTCACCCCTCCACTTT. The encoded protein is CASSVGSGRRNSPLHF. V and J are TRBV9 and TRBJ1-6; D possibly corresponds to TRBD1 (5 bases). Trimming took off 0 bases at V and 7 bases at J, with 14 bases between the two ends. The CDR3 consists of 16 residues. From germline, CDR1 is SGDLS and CDR2 YYNGEE.

This clone came up once. The chain links TRBV19 to TRBJ1-5; no definite D call. The CDR3 length is 13 residues. Germline CDR1 and CDR2: LNHDA and SQIVND (reference sequence). V dropped 5 bases and J dropped 7 bases, with 12 bases sitting between them. The CDR3 loop is CASSELEAQPQHF. CDR3 sequence (DNA): TGTGCCAGTAGTGAGCTCGAGGCCCAGCCCCAGCATTTT.